A selection of T cell receptor beta chains follows, all from one sample in a study of cytomegalovirus exposure and HLA in healthy donors. The table came from immunoSEQ multiplex PCR; TCRdb's copy has only in-frame clones and leaves some out. The sample includes about 150,000 clones, around four fifths of them seen just once. Sequencing input: PBMCs. Receptor source: a male donor in good health and CMV-seronegative. Each CDR3 is given with its conserved first and last residue. D genes are given only for firm matches. Size is omitted from some rows. Given values are once, few, many or a class for expanded clones.

cdr3_nt cdr3_aa v_call d_call clone_size j_call
TGTGCCAGCAGACCCGGGACTAGCGGGAACTACAATGAGCAGTTCTTC CASRPGTSGNYNEQFF TRBV5-4 TRBD2 few TRBJ2-1
TGTGCCACCACGGACAGCTCCTACGAGCAGTACTTC CATTDSSYEQYF TRBV19 - once TRBJ2-7
TGTGCCAGCAGCCCCCCGGGGGGGCCCCACGAGCAGTTCTTC CASSPPGGPHEQFF TRBV5-4 TRBD2 once TRBJ2-1
TGTGCCAGCAGGTCGGTCCGGGGGAAGACCCAGTACTTC CASRSVRGKTQYF TRBV6-1 - - TRBJ2-5
TGTGCCAGCAGCCAAGTGAGCTCACCCTACGAGCAGTACTTC CASSQVSSPYEQYF TRBV7-9 - - TRBJ2-7
TGTGCCTGGAGGCCGACAGGGGGCCGCGATCAGCCCCAGCATTTT CAWRPTGGRDQPQHF TRBV30 TRBD1 few TRBJ1-5
TGTGCCAGCAGCCAAGATCGGCTAGCGGGGGGCCGGGATACGCAGTATTTT CASSQDRLAGGRDTQYF TRBV4-2 TRBD2 - TRBJ2-3
TGTGCCAGCAGTTTACCACAGAACACTGAAGCTTTCTTT CASSLPQNTEAFF TRBV28 - - TRBJ1-1
TGTGCCAGTAGTATATGGACTAGCGGGAGGATCTCCTACAATGAGCAGTTCTTC CASSIWTSGRISYNEQFF TRBV19 TRBD2 - TRBJ2-1
TGTGCCAGCAGTAGAACGGTTCTCTACAATGAGCAGTTCTTC CASSRTVLYNEQFF TRBV6-5 - - TRBJ2-1
TGTGCCATCAGACATCGGGACAGGGGGCTGGATGGCTACACCTTC CAIRHRDRGLDGYTF TRBV10-3 TRBD1 - TRBJ1-2
TGCGCCAGCAGCCAAGTCGGACAGGGGACCGGGGAGCTGTTTTTT CASSQVGQGTGELFF TRBV4-1 TRBD1 - TRBJ2-2
TGTGCCAGCAGCTTAAGGGGACTAGCGGGAGACAATGAGCAGTTCTTC CASSLRGLAGDNEQFF TRBV7-8 TRBD2 - TRBJ2-1
TGTGCCAGCAGCTTACTAGCGGGGGACCAAGAGACCCAGTACTTC CASSLLAGDQETQYF TRBV7-9 TRBD2 - TRBJ2-5
TGCGCCAGCAGAGATGAAGAGCGGGGGGAGAGCGGGGAGCTGTTTTTT CASRDEERGESGELFF TRBV10-2 TRBD2 few TRBJ2-2
TGTGCCAGCAGCCTCAGGGGGACAGGGGATGGCTACACCTTC CASSLRGTGDGYTF TRBV6-1 TRBD1 - TRBJ1-2
TGTGCCACCAGCAGATTACTAGCGGGCCCATCCTCTAGCACAGATACGCAGTATTTT CATSRLLAGPSSSTDTQYF TRBV15 TRBD2 few TRBJ2-3
TGCGCCAGCAGCTTTGGGACAGGGGGCATGAATCAGCCCCAGCATTTT CASSFGTGGMNQPQHF TRBV5-1 TRBD1 - TRBJ1-5
TGTGCCAGCAGCTTAGAGGCGGGGGGCTCAAACAATGAGCAGTTCTTC CASSLEAGGSNNEQFF TRBV11-2 TRBD2 - TRBJ2-1
TGTGCCAGTAATGAAGGGGGTTGGACTGAAGCTTTCTTT CASNEGGWTEAFF TRBV6-6 - - TRBJ1-1
TGTGCCAGCAGCTTTGCCGGGACAGGGTGGAATGAGCAGTTCTTC CASSFAGTGWNEQFF TRBV7-3 TRBD1 - TRBJ2-1
TGTGCCAGCAGTTTGGACAGGGGCGTAAATCAGCCCCAGCATTTT CASSLDRGVNQPQHF TRBV6-1 TRBD1 - TRBJ1-5
TGTGCCAGCAGCTTGACCGTCGGCAATGCGGATGAGCAGTTCTTC CASSLTVGNADEQFF TRBV5-5 - few TRBJ2-1
TGTGCCAGCAGCGTGGGACTAGCGGGCGATGAGCAGTTCTTC CASSVGLAGDEQFF TRBV9 TRBD2 - TRBJ2-1
TGTGCCAGCAGCTTAGGAGGGTTGAGGCAGCCCCAGCATTTT CASSLGGLRQPQHF TRBV7-6 - - TRBJ1-5
TGTGCCAGCAGCGAACGGGACAGGGCTCCGGACGAGCAGTTCTTC CASSERDRAPDEQFF TRBV9 TRBD1 - TRBJ2-1
TGTGCCAGTAGCAGACAGGGGGCCATAAATGAGCAGTTCTTC CASSRQGAINEQFF TRBV19 TRBD1 - TRBJ2-1
TGTGCCAGCAGCTTAGCGCTAAATCAGCCCCAGCATTTT CASSLALNQPQHF TRBV7-8 - - TRBJ1-5
TGTGCCAGCAGCACGGGGTATGGAGAGACCCAGTACTTC CASSTGYGETQYF TRBV7-2 - - TRBJ2-5
TGTGCCAGCAGTCTGACAGGGGGCGAGCAGTACTTC CASSLTGGEQYF TRBV27 TRBD1 - TRBJ2-7
TGTGCCTGGAGGGACAGTCCCTACGAGCAGTACTTC CAWRDSPYEQYF TRBV30 - once TRBJ2-7
TGCGCCAGCAGCCAAGGCGGGAGAAGGGGGGAGACCCAGTACTTC CASSQGGRRGETQYF TRBV4-3 - - TRBJ2-5
TGCAGCGTTGACACCACCGGGGGGAACAATGAGCAGTTCTTC CSVDTTGGNNEQFF TRBV29-1 TRBD2 - TRBJ2-1
TGTGCCAGTAGTCCAAGACCGGACAGCTCACAAGAGACCCAGTACTTC CASSPRPDSSQETQYF TRBV19 - - TRBJ2-5
TGTGCCAGCAGTCGGCAGGGGGCATACGAGCAGTACTTC CASSRQGAYEQYF TRBV27 TRBD1 - TRBJ2-7
TGTGCCACCAGCAGAACAGGGGAGGTACCTAATGAAAAACTGTTTTTT CATSRTGEVPNEKLFF TRBV15 TRBD1 - TRBJ1-4
TGTGCCAGCAGCAACGACAGGACTCGCTACGAGCAGTACTTC CASSNDRTRYEQYF TRBV21-1 - - TRBJ2-7
TGTGCCAGCAGTGCCGGGACAGGGCCCCCCGAGCATTTT CASSAGTGPPEHF TRBV5-6 TRBD1 few TRBJ1-5
TGTGCCATCAGTGAGTCGGGCCAGGGGGAGACCCAGTACTTC CAISESGQGETQYF TRBV10-3 - - TRBJ2-5
TGTGCCAGCAGCTCGGGGAGAGGGCTCGAGCAGTACTTC CASSSGRGLEQYF TRBV7-2 - - TRBJ2-7
TGTGCCAGCTCACCAATAGCGGGAGGGGACAATGAGCAGTTCTTC CASSPIAGGDNEQFF TRBV18 TRBD2 once TRBJ2-1
TGTGCCAGCACCACGGGGGGTGGTCAGCCCCAGCATTTT CASTTGGGQPQHF TRBV6-5 - - TRBJ1-5
TGTGCCAGCAGCCCGGCGGGGTACCAAGAGACCCAGTACTTC CASSPAGYQETQYF TRBV4-2 - once TRBJ2-5